This T cell receptor beta chain was found in a study of T cell responses to AZD1222 COVID-19 vaccine. Study-level points and caveats: Repertoire samples came only from after the peak T cell response. Spike-specific TCR breadth and depth grew following two AZD1222 doses. Among those given AZD1222, only 5 to 7 were seropositive at baseline. Donors, mostly white British, included more females; clonal diversity was possibly underestimated.

This clone was seen just once. Its antigen is unknown. The CDR3 is 12 amino acids. The germline V gene has CDR1 MNHEY and CDR2 SVGEGT. Trimming cost V 2 bases and J 5 bases, with 6 bases left between them. This table comes from immunoSEQ multiplex PCR, and its TCRdb copy is limited to in-frame clones, with some not included. The table records some 110,000 clones, roughly nine tenths of them present only once. The material was peripheral blood, obtained on day 0 of AZD1222 vaccination. The chain joins TRBV6-2 or TRBV6-3 to TRBJ2-5; no definite D call. The TCR sequence derives from an adult in good health. The CDR3 DNA is TGTGCCAGCAGTTACGGGCGGGAGACCCAGTACTTC. Its translation: CASSYGRETQYF.